This record looks at one T cell receptor (beta chain) sequence and its context. What it recognizes is unknown. This sample stems from a study of vaccination and CD4 T cells after COVID-19. On the study more broadly: Six males and four females, two Hispanic, made up the convalescents.

CDR3 length: 13 amino acids. Trimming at V came to 6 bases and at J to 8 bases, leaving 7 bases not matched to a gene. Germline V gene lookup returns CDR1 MDHEN and CDR2 SYDVKM. Findings and limits, study-wide: Median SARS-CoV-2-reactive clonotype numbers went up from roughly 21 to 40, but not significantly.

Sample treatment: roughly 10-day PBMC culture with coronavirus spike peptide pools or control peptides (ViraFEST assay). After expanding antigen-specific T cells with peptide pools, ViraFEST sequenced their TCRs. The authors swapped half the medium for fresh IL-2 medium on days 3 and 7. Sequenced with the Oncomine TCR Beta short-read assay was DNA taken from cultured CD4+ T cells. TCRdb ran MiXCR on the PCR reads and lists one entry per CDR3 protein. The sample has around 15,000 distinct CDR3 sequences, 53% seen once; the top ten hold 9% to 12%. The source is a human donor who had recovered from COVID-19. The chain is built from TRBV28 and TRBJ1-2; TRBD1 matches 9 bases. The sequenced sample was CD4+ T cells from blood, cultured in vitro. CDR3 in amino acids: CASRGQGLRGYTF. For the CDR3, the DNA is TGTGCCAGCAGAGGACAGGGGTTAAGGGGCTACACCTTC.